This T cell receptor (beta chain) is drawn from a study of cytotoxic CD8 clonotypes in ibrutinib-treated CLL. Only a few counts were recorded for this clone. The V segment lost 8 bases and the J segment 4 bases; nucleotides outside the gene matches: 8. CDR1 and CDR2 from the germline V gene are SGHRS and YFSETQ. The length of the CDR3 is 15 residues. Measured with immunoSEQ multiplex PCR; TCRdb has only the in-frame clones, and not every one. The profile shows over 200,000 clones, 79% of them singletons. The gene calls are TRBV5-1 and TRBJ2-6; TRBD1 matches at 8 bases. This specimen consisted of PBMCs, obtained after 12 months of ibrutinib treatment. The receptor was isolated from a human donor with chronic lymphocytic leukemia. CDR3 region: CARSQGAPGANVLTF. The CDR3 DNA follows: TGCGCCAGATCTCAGGGGGCGCCGGGGGCCAACGTCCTGACTTTC.